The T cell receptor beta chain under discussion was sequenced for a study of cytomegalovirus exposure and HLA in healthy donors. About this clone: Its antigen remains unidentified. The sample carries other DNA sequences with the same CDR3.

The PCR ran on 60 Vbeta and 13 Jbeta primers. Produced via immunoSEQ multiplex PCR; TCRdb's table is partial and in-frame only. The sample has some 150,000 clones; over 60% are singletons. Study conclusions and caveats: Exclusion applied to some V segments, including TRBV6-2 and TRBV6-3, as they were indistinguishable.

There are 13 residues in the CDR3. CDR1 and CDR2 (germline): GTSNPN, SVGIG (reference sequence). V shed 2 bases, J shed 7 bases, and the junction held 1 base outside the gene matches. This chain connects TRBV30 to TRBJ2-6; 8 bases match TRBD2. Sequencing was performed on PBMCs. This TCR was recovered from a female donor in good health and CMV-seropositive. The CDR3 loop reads CAWSRGGANVLTF. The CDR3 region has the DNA TGTGCCTGGAGTCGGGGGGGTGCCAACGTCCTGACTTTC.